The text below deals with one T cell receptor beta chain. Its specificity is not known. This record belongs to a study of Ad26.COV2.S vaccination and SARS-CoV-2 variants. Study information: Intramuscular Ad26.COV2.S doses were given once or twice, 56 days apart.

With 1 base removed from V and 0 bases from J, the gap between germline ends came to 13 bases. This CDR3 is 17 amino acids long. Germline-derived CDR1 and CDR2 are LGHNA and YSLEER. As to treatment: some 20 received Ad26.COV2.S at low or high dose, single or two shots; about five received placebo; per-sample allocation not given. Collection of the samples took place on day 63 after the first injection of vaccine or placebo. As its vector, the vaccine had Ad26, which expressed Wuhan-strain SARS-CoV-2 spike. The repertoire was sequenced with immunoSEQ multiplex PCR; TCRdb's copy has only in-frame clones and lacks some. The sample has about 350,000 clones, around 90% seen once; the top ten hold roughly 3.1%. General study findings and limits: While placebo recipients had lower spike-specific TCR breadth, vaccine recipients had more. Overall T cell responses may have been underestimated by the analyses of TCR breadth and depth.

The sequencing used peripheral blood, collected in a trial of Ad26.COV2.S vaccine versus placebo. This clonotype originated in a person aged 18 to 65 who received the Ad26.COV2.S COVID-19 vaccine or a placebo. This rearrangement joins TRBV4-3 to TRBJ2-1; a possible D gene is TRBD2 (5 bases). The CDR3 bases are TGCGCCAGCAGCCAAGCCTACCCGGGGAGCTCCTACAATGAGCAGTTCTTC. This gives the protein CASSQAYPGSSYNEQFF.